The clone carrying this T cell receptor beta chain was picked up a small number of times. It was through 5'RACE template switching that TCR cDNA was made, with a universal primer site and UMIs added. From the 5' RACE reads, TCRdb called clonotypes with MiXCR, one entry per CDR3 protein. The sample includes 200,000 to 300,000 distinct CDR3 sequences, roughly 6.3% of them seen just once. Losses at the gene ends were 2 bases for V and 7 bases for J; bases not matched to a gene: 5. From germline, CDR1 is LNHDA and CDR2 SQIVND (reference sequence). CDR3 length equals 15 residues. This sample is part of a study of T cells after yellow fever vaccination. Study-level information: Each low-cell-number fraction was prepared by means of SMART-Seq v4 Ultra Low Input.

The sample was CD4+ T cells sorted from PBMCs, taken on the day of the yellow fever booster vaccination. This TCR was sampled from a man aged 25 to 40 who received the YFV17D yellow fever vaccine. The V and J genes are TRBV19 and TRBJ2-1, with 10 bases aligning to TRBD2. The CDR3 sequence: CASSINGAGGNEQFF. The CDR3 coding sequence is TGTGCCAGTAGTATAAATGGAGCGGGAGGGAATGAGCAGTTCTTC.